This T cell receptor beta chain appears in the sequencing data of a study of cytomegalovirus exposure and HLA in healthy donors. Study details: HLA-typed donors were the source of 83 million or so unique TCRs held in an early data release.

Worth noting for this clone: Antigen: not known.

Study results and limitations: There were several of the most significant clusters that appeared linked to common viral pathogens in a later analysis.

Every donor was a healthy person donating bone marrow. Primers included in the PCR were 60 Vbeta and 13 Jbeta primers. Only in-frame clones appear in the TCRdb table, and some are missing; sequencing was by immunoSEQ multiplex PCR. This table has about 110,000 clones, 65% to 90% appearing once. This sequence was found in a woman aged 30 to 39 in good health and CMV-seronegative. The sequenced sample consisted of PBMCs.

The CDR3 DNA follows: TGTGCCAGCAGCGAGGACAACCGCGGCGCTTTCTTT. Translation gives CASSEDNRGAFF. The chain uses TRBV6-5 and TRBJ1-1; possibly TRBD1 for D (5 bases). The CDR3 has 12 amino acids. V dropped 6 bases and J dropped 11 bases, with 16 bases sitting between them. Germline-derived CDR1 and CDR2 are MNHEY and SVGAGI.